A few counts support the clone carrying this T cell receptor beta chain. The CDR3 length is 15 residues. Germline V gene lookup returns CDR1 MDHEN and CDR2 SYDVKM. V was clipped by 6 bases and J by 2 bases, with 17 bases between them. Thyroid surgery took place with no prior treatment in any patient. The data were taken from a study of metastatic and nonmetastatic thyroid tumors. TCRdb reprocessed the PCR reads via MiXCR. The repertoire includes 46,000 or so clones, about 15% of them detected once, and 20% to 25% sits in the top ten. This chain links TRBV28 with TRBJ2-7; maybe TRBD1 (5 bases). The TCR was taken from a female donor with papillary thyroid cancer or a benign thyroid nodule (not recorded which). Some clones in this sample may be carry-over from other donors' samples. Sequencing was carried out using blood. In DNA, the CDR3 is TGTGCCAGCAGCTTCGGACAACTAAATACCTACGAGCAGTACTTC. It translates to CASSFGQLNTYEQYF.